The 32 T cell receptor beta chains below were found in one sample sequenced in a study of blood T cell repertoires in COVID-19. Produced via immunoSEQ multiplex PCR; TCRdb's table is partial and in-frame only. This sample has roughly 480,000 clones; 89% occur once, and the top ten carry 0.75% to 0.9%. Material: peripheral blood. These receptors were collected from a man aged 18 to 29 with COVID-19, enrolled during active disease.

V usage is TRBV7-2 and J usage is TRBJ2-1; no reliable D call. The V end was cut by 1 base, the J end by 2 bases, with 9 bases between. Germline loops: CDR1 SGHTA, CDR2 FQGNSA. The CDR3 runs to 15 residues. The CDR3, as DNA: TGTGCCAGCAGCTTAGTCCCAATCCCCTACAATGAGCAGTTCTTC. Translating gives CASSLVPIPYNEQFF.

This chain uses TRBV11-3 with TRBJ1-4; 8 bases match TRBD1. Germline lookup yields CDR1 SGHNT and CDR2 YENEEA. V lost 4 bases and J lost 1; bases outside the gene matches: 2. CDR3 length: 15 residues. The CDR3 region is CASSSDRGTNEKLFF. CDR3 DNA: TGTGCCAGCAGCTCCGACAGGGGAACTAATGAAAAACTGTTTTTT.

This clone was detected only a few times. The same CDR3 arises from other DNA sequences in this sample as well. The V and J genes are TRBV19 and TRBJ2-7; 7 bases fit TRBD1. Germline CDR1 and CDR2: LNHDA and SQIVND (reference sequence). This CDR3 has 14 residues. V lost 3 bases to trimming and J lost 3 bases; unmatched junction nucleotides: 5. The CDR3 loop reads CASSMGDRFYEQYF. The CDR3 DNA follows: TGTGCCAGTAGTATGGGGGACAGATTCTACGAGCAGTACTTC. Using reference TRBV19 and TRBJ2-7 for the parts outside the CDR3, the full variable domain is DGGITQSPKYLFRKEGQNVTLSCEQNLNHDAMYWYRQDPGQGLRLIYYSQIVNDFQKGDIAEGYSVSREKKESFPLTVTSAQKNPTAFYLCASSMGDRFYEQYFGPGTRLTVT.

The CDR3 DNA follows: TGTGCCAGCAGTTTAGACCAGACAGCTGGAAACACCATATATTTT. Protein product: CASSLDQTAGNTIYF. J is TRBJ1-3 and V is TRBV28, with a weak D call TRBD1 (5 bases). Germline CDR1 and CDR2: MDHEN and SYDVKM. V dropped 2 bases and J dropped 2 bases, with 10 bases sitting between them. The CDR3 is made up of 15 amino acids.

The chain joins TRBV6-5 to TRBJ2-3, with D hard to call. The ends were cut back, 6 bases at V and 3 bases at J, with 4 bases in the middle. CDR1 is MNHEY, CDR2 SVGAGI, per germline. The CDR3 consists of 11 residues. The CDR3 here is CASSTTDTQYF. As DNA, the CDR3 is TGTGCCAGCAGCACTACAGATACGCAGTATTTT.

This clone appeared a few times. The chain is built from TRBV3-1 (or the pseudogene TRBV3-2) and TRBJ2-7, with a weak D call TRBD1 (6 bases). V was cut by 3 bases and J by 7 bases, with 34 bases left in between. Germline V gene data show CDR1 as LGHDT and CDR2 as YNNKEL (reference sequence). The CDR3 is made up of 20 amino acids. Here the CDR3 DNA reads TGTGCCAGCAGCCACGTCCACTCGATCCGCATCCTAGCAGGGGTGGGAGAGCAGTACTTC. Translating it yields CASSHVHSIRILAGVGEQYF.

The chain joins TRBV7-9 to TRBJ2-5; D is possibly TRBD1 (6 bases). CDR1 SEHNR and CDR2 FQNEAQ come from the germline V gene (reference sequence). This CDR3 has 15 residues. The V end was cut by 1 base, the J end by 4 bases, with 13 bases between. The CDR3 sequence is CASSLGQGLSETQYF. CDR3 DNA: TGTGCCAGCAGCTTAGGGCAGGGGTTGTCAGAGACCCAGTACTTC.

The genes are TRBV18 and TRBJ2-3; TRBD2 matches at 8 bases. The CDR3 contains 15 residues. J gave up 2 bases and V 5 bases, and 6 bases lay outside the gene matches. CDR1 is KGHSH and CDR2 is LQKENI in the germline V gene. As DNA, the CDR3 is TGTGCCAGCTCATTACTAGCGGTGTACACAGATACGCAGTATTTT. This sequence encodes CASSLLAVYTDTQYF. Based on the CDR3 plus reference TRBV18 and TRBJ2-3, the full variable domain is NAGVMQNPRHLVRRRGQEARLRCSPMKGHSHVYWYRQLPEEGLKFMVYLQKENIIDESGMPKERFSAEFPKEGPSILRIQQVVRGDSAAYFCASSLLAVYTDTQYFGPGTRLTVL.

DNA of the CDR3: TGTGCCACCAGTCTAACAGGGAACACCGGGGAGCTGTTTTTT. This encodes CATSLTGNTGELFF. This chain uses TRBV24-1 with TRBJ2-2, with a weak D call TRBD1 (5 bases). The CDR3 is made up of 14 amino acids. Trimming removed 6 bases from V and 1 base from J, with 8 bases in between. CDR1 is KGHDR and CDR2 is SFDVKD in the germline V gene.

The chain is built from TRBV3-1 (or the pseudogene TRBV3-2) and TRBJ2-3; maybe TRBD2 (5 bases). Germline V gene lookup returns CDR1 LGHDT and CDR2 YNNKEL (reference sequence). This CDR3 spans 16 amino acids. The ends were cut back, 4 bases at V and 5 bases at J, with 19 bases in the middle. The CDR3 bases are TGTGCCAGCAGCCGCAAATGGACCTTTGAGGGAGATACGCAGTATTTT. Translation: CASSRKWTFEGDTQYF.

This clone was found many times. V is TRBV21-1 and J is TRBJ2-2; TRBD1 was called by the table and not checked on the DNA. TRBV21-1 is assigned pseudogene status. The CDR3 consists of 16 residues. The DNA for the CDR3 is TGTGCCAGCAGCAAAAAAGGACAGGAGAACACCGGGGAGCTGTTTTTT. Translated, it gives CASSKKGQENTGELFF.

The rearrangement joins TRBV24-1 to TRBJ2-1; 7 nucleotides agree with TRBD2. The CDR3 is 16 residues long. From germline, CDR1 is KGHDR and CDR2 SFDVKD. J gave up 4 bases and V 4 bases, and 9 bases lay outside the gene matches. The chain's CDR3 is CATSDRSSGPYNEQFF. CDR3 DNA sequence: TGTGCCACCAGTGACCGCTCTAGCGGACCGTACAATGAGCAGTTCTTC.

This chain connects TRBV4-2 to TRBJ2-2, with TRBD2 as a possible D gene (5 bases). The V gene's germline CDR1 is LGHNA and CDR2 YNFKEQ. This CDR3 spans 14 amino acids. Deletions cut 0 bases from V and 6 bases from J, with 8 bases between. The CDR3 bases are TGTGCCAGCAGCCAAGATAACGGGGCCGGGGAGCTGTTTTTT. Its protein product is CASSQDNGAGELFF.

The chain uses TRBV11-3 and TRBJ1-1, with D tentatively TRBD1 (6 bases). This CDR3 contains 19 residues. The V gene's germline CDR1 is SGHNT and CDR2 YENEEA. The V and J ends lost 5 bases and 1 base respectively, with 26 bases between them. The CDR3 protein is CASSPRGGSGLVPNTEAFF. DNA for the CDR3: TGTGCCAGCAGCCCCCGGGGGGGCTCCGGGTTGGTCCCGAACACTGAAGCTTTCTTT.

This chain uses TRBV19 with TRBJ2-1, with D unresolved. Germline lookup yields CDR1 LNHDA and CDR2 SQIVND (reference sequence). The CDR3 spans 15 residues. Trimming removed 6 bases from V and 0 bases from J, with 12 bases in between. The CDR3 DNA sequence: TGTGCCAGTAGACCGACTGTGAGCTCCTACAATGAGCAGTTCTTC. It codes for CASRPTVSSYNEQFF.

This clone appeared a few times. This sequence joins TRBV5-1 and TRBJ2-4; D unclear. This CDR3 is built from 12 residues. The germline CDR1 and CDR2 sequences are SGHRS and YFSETQ. Trimming stripped 1 base from V and 5 bases from J, with 4 bases between. The CDR3 DNA sequence: TGCGCCAGCAGCTTGACAGAAAACATTCAGTACTTC. Translated, it gives CASSLTENIQYF.

The chain joins TRBV3-1 (or the pseudogene TRBV3-2) to TRBJ2-3, with D maybe TRBD1 (5 bases). Germline V gene lookup returns CDR1 LGHDT and CDR2 YNNKEL (reference sequence). The CDR3 extends over 13 amino acids. V was shortened by 2 bases and J by 7 bases, with 10 bases between the two germline ends. In nucleotides, the CDR3 is TGTGCCAGCAGCCAACAGGGATCAAATACGCAGTATTTT. As protein: CASSQQGSNTQYF.

A single count supports this clone. The J gene is TRBJ2-3, the V gene TRBV5-1; tentative D call: TRBD1 (6 bases). In germline, CDR1 is SGHRS, CDR2 YFSETQ. This CDR3 has 14 residues. Trimming shortened V by 5 bases and J by 1 base, and 11 bases separated the two germline ends. The CDR3 here is CASRGGIGTDTQYF. In DNA form, the CDR3 reads TGCGCCAGCAGAGGGGGAATCGGCACAGATACGCAGTATTTT.

The V gene is TRBV25-1, the J gene TRBJ2-7; no clear D. Trimming shortened V by 4 bases and J by 1 base, and 8 bases separated the two germline ends. Germline V gene sequence: CDR1 MGHDK, CDR2 SYGVNS. There are 13 residues in the CDR3. Here the CDR3 reads CASSVHNSYEQYF. The CDR3 DNA is TGTGCCAGCAGTGTACACAATTCCTACGAGCAGTACTTC.

The rearrangement links TRBV30 to TRBJ2-7; D is undetermined. The germline V and J ends were trimmed by 2 bases and 6 bases, with 8 bases remaining between them. The CDR3 is 11 residues long. Germline lookup yields CDR1 GTSNPN and CDR2 SVGIG (reference sequence). Here the CDR3 reads CAWSYKSEQYF. CDR3 in DNA: TGTGCCTGGAGTTATAAGAGCGAGCAGTACTTC. Looking up the rest from reference TRBV30 and TRBJ2-7 gives the full variable domain: SQTIHQWPATLVQPVGSPLSLECTVEGTSNPNLYWYRQAAGRGLQLLFYSVGIGQISSEVPQNLSASRPQDRQFILSSKKLLLSDSGFYLCAWSYKSEQYFGPGTRLTVT.

The CDR3 is CASSSQGSNTEAFF. CDR3 nucleotides: TGTGCCAGCAGTTCACAGGGTTCCAACACTGAAGCTTTCTTT. The chain couples TRBV27 to TRBJ1-1; D is possibly TRBD1 (6 bases). The germline V and J ends were trimmed by 4 bases and 2 bases, with 11 bases remaining between them. CDR1 and CDR2 (germline): MNHEY, SMNVEV (reference sequence). The CDR3 consists of 14 residues.

This clone appeared a single time. The CDR3 reads CASSEALGAGPGNQPQHF. In DNA form, the CDR3 reads TGTGCCAGCAGTGAAGCGCTTGGGGCAGGCCCAGGCAATCAGCCCCAGCATTTT. The chain is built from TRBV2 and TRBJ1-5, with D possibly TRBD1 on 5 matching bases. Germline CDR1 is SNHLY and CDR2 is FYNNEI. This CDR3 has 18 amino acids. Trimming stripped 0 bases from V and 2 bases from J, with 17 bases between.

The chain joins TRBV7-2 to TRBJ1-1, with D maybe TRBD1 (5 bases). V lost 2 bases, J lost 9 bases, and 10 bases lay in between. This CDR3 region has 12 residues. Germline V CDR1 and CDR2: SGHTA, FQGNSA. The CDR3 bases are TGTGCCAGCAGCTTACAGGGTAGACAAGCTTTCTTT. Protein product: CASSLQGRQAFF.

CDR3 DNA: TGTGCCAGCAGCTTAGTAGGGGGCGAAGAGACCCAGTACTTC. It specifies CASSLVGGEETQYF. This rearrangement joins TRBV11-3 to TRBJ2-5; 7 bases are a match to TRBD1. V lost 1 base to trimming and J lost 3 bases; unmatched junction nucleotides: 2. CDR1 SGHNT and CDR2 YENEEA come from the germline V gene. CDR3 length: 14 amino acids.

CDR3 nucleotide sequence: TGTGCCAGCAGTGCCAGACAGGGTCGGTACGAGCAGTACTTC. Encoded protein: CASSARQGRYEQYF. V gene TRBV2 combines with J gene TRBJ2-7, with 7 bases identical to TRBD1. V lost 4 bases, J lost 4 bases, and 7 bases stayed unmatched. Germline V gene data show CDR1 as SNHLY and CDR2 as FYNNEI. CDR3 length: 14 residues. The full variable domain, in which reference TRBV2 and TRBJ2-7 provide the parts outside the CDR3, is EPEVTQTPSHQVTQMGQEVILRCVPISNHLYFYWYRQILGQKVEFLVSFYNNEISEKSEIFDDQFSVERPDGSNFTLKIRSTKLEDSAMYFCASSARQGRYEQYFGPGTRLTVT.

V and J are TRBV29-1 and TRBJ2-7; TRBD1 is a possible D gene (6 bases). Germline-derived CDR1 and CDR2 are SQVTM and ANQGSEA. CDR3 size: 12 residues. V was pared by 5 bases and J by 3 bases, with 11 bases between. CDR3 nucleotide sequence: TGCAGCGTTTTGGGACAAAACTACGAGCAGTACTTC. Its protein is CSVLGQNYEQYF.

This chain links TRBV27 with TRBJ2-3; 12 bases line up with TRBD2. In germline, CDR1 is MNHEY, CDR2 SMNVEV (reference sequence). The CDR3 runs to 16 residues. V trimming: 4 bases; J trimming: 2 bases; junction bases outside the gene matches: 4. The CDR3 sequence is CASSWGLAGVTDTQYF. The CDR3, as DNA: TGTGCCAGCAGTTGGGGACTAGCGGGCGTCACAGATACGCAGTATTTT.

The chain recombines TRBV3-1 (or the pseudogene TRBV3-2) with TRBJ2-1; no clear D. The ends were cut back, 3 bases at V and 10 bases at J, with 7 bases in the middle. CDR1 is LGHDT, CDR2 YNNKEL, per germline (reference sequence). CDR3 length equals 11 residues. In nucleotides, the CDR3 is TGTGCCAGCAGCCAGTTCCAGGAGCAGTTCTTC. It translates to CASSQFQEQFF.

This clone showed up just once. The CDR3 coding sequence is TGTGCCAGCAGCTTGGCCGCGGGGGGTGGATACAATGAGCAGTTCTTC. Its translation: CASSLAAGGGYNEQFF. The chain joins TRBV7-3 to TRBJ2-1, with 8 bases that match TRBD2. Unmatched junction bases numbered 8, after V lost 3 bases and J lost 4 bases. This CDR3 region has 16 residues. Looked up from germline, CDR1 is SGHTA and CDR2 is FQGTGA. Filled out from reference TRBV7-3 and TRBJ2-1, the complete variable domain reads GAGVSQTPSNKVTEKGKYVELRCDPISGHTALYWYRQSLGQGPEFLIYFQGTGAADDSGLPNDRFFAVRPEGSVSTLKIQRTERGDSAVYLCASSLAAGGGYNEQFFGPGTRLTVL.

The gene calls are TRBV19 and TRBJ2-7; D might be TRBD1 (6 bases). From germline, CDR1 is LNHDA and CDR2 SQIVND (reference sequence). The germline V and J ends were trimmed by 7 bases and 3 bases, with 10 bases remaining between them. The CDR3 sequence is 12 residues long. Here the CDR3 DNA reads TGTGCCAGTACGGACAGTGTCTACGAGCAGTACTTC. Its translation is CASTDSVYEQYF. The whole variable domain, filled in from reference TRBV19 and TRBJ2-7, reads DGGITQSPKYLFRKEGQNVTLSCEQNLNHDAMYWYRQDPGQGLRLIYYSQIVNDFQKGDIAEGYSVSREKKESFPLTVTSAQKNPTAFYLCASTDSVYEQYFGPGTRLTVT.

The rearrangement links TRBV18 to TRBJ2-7, with D possibly matching TRBD1 (5 bases). The CDR3 contains 15 residues. V was cut by 3 bases and J by 5 bases, with 17 bases left in between. Germline V gene sequence: CDR1 KGHSH, CDR2 LQKENI. CDR3 protein: CASSPLGQVDHEQYF. The DNA for the CDR3 is TGTGCCAGCTCACCCCTAGGACAAGTAGACCACGAGCAGTACTTC.

The rearrangement uses TRBV10-3 and TRBJ2-5; D not resolved. The length of the CDR3 is 15 residues. V was clipped by 0 bases and J by 1 base, with 9 bases between them. The germline V gene encodes CDR1 ENHRY and CDR2 SYGVKD. The CDR3 nucleotides are TGTGCCATCAGTGAGTCAACGAGTTCCCAAGAGACCCAGTACTTC. It yields the protein CAISESTSSQETQYF.